This T cell receptor (beta chain) was captured by sequencing in a study of T cell repertoires in cytomegalovirus infection. On the study more broadly: The authors used CMV epitopes that were HLA-C-restricted (recently identified) and HLA-B-restricted (well studied). A matching HLA type, together with CMV infection, was signaled by public TCR beta signatures.

Study findings and constraints: HLA-C-restricted CMV-specific TCR beta clonotypes were dominant in the ex vivo response.

One entry per CDR3 protein results from TCRdb running MiXCR on the reads. Here the sample spans roughly 150,000 distinct CDR3 sequences, about 20% being singletons. Details on this clonotype: What it binds is not known.

The starting material was CD8+ T cells from cultured PBMCs, obtained from culture after CMV antigen stimulation. The receptor was derived from a human donor in good health (CMV status not recorded). Some clones in this sample may be carry-over from other donors' samples.

CDR3: CASSLLAGNEQFF. CDR3 in DNA: TGTGCCAGCAGTTTACTAGCGGGGAATGAGCAGTTCTTC. This chain joins TRBV6-2 or TRBV6-3 and TRBJ2-1; 10 bases are shared with TRBD2. There are 13 residues in the CDR3. Germline assignment: CDR1 MNHEY and CDR2 SVGEGT. V lost 4 bases, J lost 7 bases, and 1 base stayed unmatched.